This T cell receptor (beta chain) emerged from a study of PD-1 blockade in classical Hodgkin lymphoma. Overall study context: With a 2-week interval, patients received intravenous nivolumab at 3 mg/kg. Whole-study results and caveats: Newly diagnosed patients were reported to start with lower TCR diversity than healthy donors. Prior therapy or disease activity may underlie the repertoire differences, whose causes remain undefined.

No patient escaped relapse after autologous stem cell transplantation, and brentuximab vedotin exposure varied. The CDR3 is 14 residues long. Trimming left V 5 bases short and J 8 bases short, with 18 bases between. Germline lookup yields CDR1 MNHEY and CDR2 SVGAGI. Sequenced by immunoSEQ multiplex PCR; TCRdb stores in-frame clones only, minus some. The table lists 66,000 or so clones, about two thirds of them singletons. The table lists this clone with a few counts. As yet, its antigen is unknown. This material consisted of peripheral blood mononuclear cells (PBMCs), taken before the second cycle of nivolumab. The receptor was derived from a human donor with classical Hodgkin lymphoma. This chain joins TRBV6-5 and TRBJ1-2; D remains ambiguous. In DNA form, the CDR3 reads TGTGCCAGCAGTGCCCGCGGACTGGGAAGGGGCTACACCTTC. It is translated as CASSARGLGRGYTF.